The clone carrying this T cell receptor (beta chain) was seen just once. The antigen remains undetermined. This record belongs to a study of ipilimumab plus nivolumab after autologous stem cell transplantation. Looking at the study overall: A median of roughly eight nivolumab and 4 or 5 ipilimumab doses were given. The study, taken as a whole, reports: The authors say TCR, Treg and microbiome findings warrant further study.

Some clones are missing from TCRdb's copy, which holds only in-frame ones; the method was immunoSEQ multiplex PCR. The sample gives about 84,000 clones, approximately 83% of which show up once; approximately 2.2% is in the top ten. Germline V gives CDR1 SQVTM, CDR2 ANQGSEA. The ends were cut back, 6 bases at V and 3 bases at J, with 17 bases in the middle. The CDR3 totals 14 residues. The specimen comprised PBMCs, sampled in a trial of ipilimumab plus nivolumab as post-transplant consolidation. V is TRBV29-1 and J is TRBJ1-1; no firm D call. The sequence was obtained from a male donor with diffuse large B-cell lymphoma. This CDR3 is CSVMEDRGYTEAFF. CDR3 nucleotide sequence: TGCAGCGTGATGGAAGATCGGGGTTACACTGAAGCTTTCTTT.